A single sample is the source of the 22 T cell receptor beta chains below, sequenced in a study of T cells after yellow fever vaccination. TCRdb analysed the 5' RACE reads with MiXCR anew, one entry per CDR3 protein. The table lists approximately 130,000 distinct CDR3 sequences, roughly 15% of them singletons. Sequencing used CD8+ T cells sorted from PBMCs, obtained 5 days after the yellow fever booster vaccination. The receptors were gathered from a man between 18 and 35 years old who received the YFV17D yellow fever vaccine.

This clonotype was counted between two and nine times. The rearrangement joins TRBV19 to TRBJ1-5, with D unresolved. Germline V lookup: CDR1 LNHDA, CDR2 SQIVND (reference sequence). The CDR3 runs 15 residues. V was pared by 0 bases and J by 6 bases, with 12 bases between. CDR3 coding DNA: TGTGCCAGTAGTATAGATCTGGGGTATACTCAGCCCCAGCATTTT. Protein product: CASSIDLGYTQPQHF. Using reference TRBV19 and TRBJ1-5 for the parts outside the CDR3, the full variable domain is DGGITQSPKYLFRKEGQNVTLSCEQNLNHDAMYWYRQDPGQGLRLIYYSQIVNDFQKGDIAEGYSVSREKKESFPLTVTSAQKNPTAFYLCASSIDLGYTQPQHFGDGTRLSIL.

This clonotype was seen a handful of times. The chain uses TRBV4-2 and TRBJ2-5, with D perhaps matching TRBD2 (6 bases). The CDR3 runs 14 residues. The V end lost 1 base, the J end lost 3 bases, and 9 bases lay between the germline ends. The germline CDR1 and CDR2 sequences are LGHNA and YNFKEQ. The CDR3 DNA follows: TGTGCCAGCAGCCAAGTTCCGGGGGAAGAGACCCAGTACTTC. It codes for CASSQVPGEETQYF.

This clonotype appeared a few times. V gene TRBV28 combines with J gene TRBJ2-3; D might be TRBD2 (6 bases). The CDR3 loop spans 15 amino acids. Trimming stripped 3 bases from V and 1 base from J, with 11 bases between. Germline CDR1 reads MDHEN; CDR2 reads SYDVKM. Here the CDR3 DNA reads TGTGCCAGCAGTTTGAGCTGGGGGGGCACAGATACGCAGTATTTT. Its protein product is CASSLSWGGTDTQYF.

This rearrangement joins TRBV25-1 to TRBJ1-5, with 7 bases that match TRBD1. V was clipped by 6 bases and J by 3 bases; unmatched bases: 5. Germline CDR1 and CDR2: MGHDK and SYGVNS. This CDR3 is 14 amino acids long. The CDR3 here is CASSPTGNNQPQHF. The CDR3, as DNA: TGTGCCAGCAGCCCGACAGGGAACAATCAGCCCCAGCATTTT.

Only a few counts were recorded for this clonotype. The chain is built from TRBV7-6 and TRBJ1-1; D not resolved. The CDR3 sequence is 15 residues long. In germline, CDR1 is SGHVS, CDR2 FNYEAQ. Trimming took 0 bases from V and 1 from J, leaving 9 bases between them. CDR3 coding DNA: TGTGCCAGCAGCTTAGCGTCCCGGGGGAACACTGAAGCTTTCTTT. As protein: CASSLASRGNTEAFF.

This clonotype was found a few times. V usage is TRBV15 and J usage is TRBJ2-1; tentatively, D is TRBD1 (6 bases). Germline CDR1 and CDR2: LNHNV and YYDKDF (reference sequence). The CDR3 has 16 residues. V lost 1 base, J lost 8 bases, and 18 bases lay in between. This CDR3 is CATSRVSAGAGDEQFF. CDR3 DNA sequence: TGTGCCACCAGCAGAGTGTCGGCAGGGGCAGGGGATGAGCAGTTCTTC.

This chain connects TRBV20-1 to TRBJ2-4; TRBD2 matches at 8 bases. V shed 0 bases, J shed 6 bases, and the junction held 7 bases outside the gene matches. Looked up from germline, CDR1 is DFQATT and CDR2 is SNEGSKA (reference sequence). The CDR3 has 15 residues. CDR3 residues: CSARDERGNGNIQYF. Written as DNA, the CDR3 is TGCAGTGCTAGAGATGAGCGGGGGAATGGAAACATTCAGTACTTC.

Only a few counts were recorded for this clonotype. This chain connects TRBV7-6 to TRBJ2-2; TRBD1 matches at 7 bases. This CDR3 comprises 14 residues. Germline loops: CDR1 SGHVS, CDR2 FNYEAQ. The V segment lost 5 bases and the J segment 6 bases; nucleotides outside the gene matches: 6. CDR3 residues: CASSLIQGPGELFF. For the CDR3, the DNA is TGTGCCAGCAGCCTCATACAGGGGCCCGGGGAGCTGTTTTTT. Complete variable domain (other parts from reference TRBV7-6 and TRBJ2-2): GAGVSQSPRYKVTKRGQDVALRCDPISGHVSLYWYRQALGQGPEFLTYFNYEAQQDKSGLPNDRFSAERPEGSISTLTIQRTEQRDSAMYRCASSLIQGPGELFFGEGSRLTVL.

The rearrangement uses TRBV12-3 or TRBV12-4 and TRBJ2-7; D possibly uses TRBD1 or TRBD2 (5 bases each). Trimming stripped 5 bases from V and 11 bases from J, with 19 bases between. CDR3 length: 13 residues. CDR3 sequence reads: CASSPIRDGHKYV. In DNA form, the CDR3 reads TGTGCCAGCAGTCCCATCCGGGACGGACATAAGTACGTC.

This clonotype was seen a handful of times. The chain has TRBV5-6 and TRBJ2-7, with D unresolved. CDR3 length: 12 residues. Trimming took 1 base from V and 4 from J, leaving 6 bases between them. From germline, CDR1 is SGHDT and CDR2 YYEEEE. The CDR3 reads CASSLSRYEQYF. The CDR3 coding sequence is TGTGCCAGCAGCTTGTCCAGATACGAGCAGTACTTC. Supplemented by reference TRBV5-6 and TRBJ2-7, the full variable domain reads DAGVTQSPTHLIKTRGQQVTLRCSPKSGHDTVSWYQQALGQGPQFIFQYYEEEERQRGNFPDRFSGHQFPNYSSELNVNALLLGDSALYLCASSLSRYEQYFGPGTRLTVT.

The gene calls are TRBV7-9 and TRBJ1-6; 7 positions agree with TRBD1. There are 15 residues in the CDR3. CDR1 and CDR2 from the germline V gene are SEHNR and FQNEAQ (reference sequence). The J segment lost 7 bases and the V segment lost 4 bases, leaving 7 bases of the junction unmatched. The CDR3 loop is CASSSTTGANSPLHF. CDR3 DNA sequence: TGTGCCAGCAGCTCTACTACAGGGGCGAATTCACCCCTCCACTTT.

The rearrangement joins TRBV6-2 or TRBV6-3 to TRBJ2-2; D ambiguous. The CDR3 loop spans 17 amino acids. Per the germline V gene, CDR1 is MNHEY and CDR2 is SVGEGT. V dropped 2 bases and J dropped 1 base, with 14 bases sitting between them. The CDR3: CASSYGRPGLNTGELFF. In DNA form, the CDR3 reads TGTGCCAGCAGTTACGGGCGTCCCGGGCTGAACACCGGGGAGCTGTTTTTT.

The J gene is TRBJ2-2, the V gene TRBV12-3 or TRBV12-4, with 8 bases that match TRBD2. The CDR3 covers 16 residues. V shed 5 bases and J 2 bases; nucleotides not matched to a gene: 7. The CDR3 nucleotides are TGTGCCAGCAGTGGACGTACTAGCGGAAACACCGGGGAGCTGTTTTTT. Protein sequence: CASSGRTSGNTGELFF.

The rearrangement links TRBV6-2 or TRBV6-3 to TRBJ1-5, with D hard to call. V was shortened by 6 bases and J by 2 bases, with 11 bases between the two germline ends. From germline, CDR1 is MNHEY and CDR2 SVGEGT. This CDR3 comprises 14 residues. The CDR3 DNA reads as TGTGCCAGCAGGGACGACGGGGGCAATCAGCCCCAGCATTTT. It yields the protein CASRDDGGNQPQHF.

The chain recombines TRBV11-2 with TRBJ2-3, with 14 bases lining up with TRBD2. Trimming at V came to 6 bases and at J to 4 bases, leaving 9 bases not matched to a gene. There are 17 residues in the CDR3. CDR1 is SGHAT and CDR2 is FQNNGV in the germline V gene. The DNA for the CDR3 is TGTGCCAGCAGTCACTGGACTAGCGGGGGGTACTCAGATACGCAGTATTTT. Its protein is CASSHWTSGGYSDTQYF. The whole variable domain, remainder taken from reference TRBV11-2 and TRBJ2-3, is EAGVAQSPRYKIIEKRQSVAFWCNPISGHATLYWYQQILGQGPKLLIQFQNNGVVDDSQLPKDRFSAERLKGVDSTLKIQPAKLEDSAVYLCASSHWTSGGYSDTQYFGPGTRLTVL.

The rearrangement uses TRBV4-3 and TRBJ2-1, with 12 positions matching TRBD1. Germline V gene data show CDR1 as LGHNA and CDR2 as YSLEER. The CDR3 covers 16 residues. J lost 5 bases, V lost 4 bases, and 6 bases had no gene match. The CDR3 spells CASSPGTGGADNEQFF. In nucleotides, the CDR3 is TGCGCCAGCAGCCCTGGGACAGGGGGCGCCGACAATGAGCAGTTCTTC.

This clonotype was observed at least ten times. This chain uses TRBV4-1 with TRBJ2-5; D is perhaps TRBD1 (6 bases). V gave up 1 base and J gave up 0 bases, with 9 bases separating them. Germline values: CDR1 MGHRA, CDR2 YSYEKL. The CDR3 runs to 15 residues. Here the CDR3 reads CASSQGGRNQETQYF. CDR3 nucleotide sequence: TGCGCCAGCAGCCAAGGGGGGCGGAACCAAGAGACCCAGTACTTC.

A few counts support this clonotype. The rearrangement uses TRBV7-7 and TRBJ2-7, with 8 bases identical to TRBD1. The CDR3 length is 14 residues. CDR1 and CDR2 (germline): SSHAT, FNYEAQ (reference sequence). Trimming at V came to 1 base and at J to 8 bases, leaving 7 bases not matched to a gene. The CDR3 reads CASSLGAGGGKQYF. The CDR3 nucleotides are TGTGCCAGCAGCTTAGGGGCAGGGGGCGGCAAGCAGTACTTC.

The sample holds a few counts of this clonotype. This rearrangement joins TRBV5-1 to TRBJ2-1; 7 nucleotides agree with TRBD2. This CDR3 region has 16 residues. Germline V gene lookup returns CDR1 SGHRS and CDR2 YFSETQ. Unmatched junction bases numbered 7, after V lost 0 bases and J lost 4 bases. CDR3 nucleotide sequence: TGCGCCAGCAGCTTGGTGCTGCGGGGGACTTACAATGAGCAGTTCTTC. Its translation is CASSLVLRGTYNEQFF.

J is TRBJ1-2 and V is TRBV29-1, with D maybe TRBD1 (5 bases). This CDR3 spans 14 amino acids. CDR1 and CDR2 (germline): SQVTM, ANQGSEA. V dropped 6 bases and J dropped 4 bases, with 18 bases sitting between them. The CDR3 is CSVPLGGVGYGYTF. Here the CDR3 DNA reads TGCAGCGTGCCACTGGGGGGGGTTGGCTATGGCTACACCTTC.

The gene calls are TRBV29-1 and TRBJ2-7; D remains ambiguous. Germline V gene sequence: CDR1 SQVTM, CDR2 ANQGSEA. The V and J ends lost 5 bases and 7 bases respectively, with 15 bases between them. The CDR3 has 12 residues. The CDR3 sequence is CSVPGPYGEQYV. DNA of the CDR3: TGCAGCGTTCCCGGACCCTACGGGGAGCAGTACGTC.

This clonotype was detected only a few times. The chain couples TRBV3-1 to TRBJ2-7; D gene ambiguous. The CDR3 contains 13 residues. From germline, CDR1 is LGHDT and CDR2 YNNKEL (reference sequence). V was cut by 1 base and J by 3 bases, with 7 bases left in between. The CDR3 bases are TGTGCCAGCAGCCAAGCCCTAGGCTACGAGCAGTACGTC. Its protein product is CASSQALGYEQYV.